This T cell receptor beta chain originates from a study of blood T cell repertoires in COVID-19. Study in general: Whether acute or convalescent, the COVID-19 samples came from the United States, Italy and Spain. In each case, the material was cDNA or gDNA derived from T cells, B-cell-depleted T cells, or PBMCs.

Grouping used clinical history reported by participants in a survey and questionnaire. This clone has ten or more counts. Within the sample, other DNA sequences also encode this same CDR3. The germline V gene encodes CDR1 LNHDA and CDR2 SQIVND (reference sequence). V gave up 5 bases and J gave up 5 bases, with 10 bases separating them. CDR3 size: 12 residues. Original methodology: Amplification from reference gene primers served as the basis for estimated nucleated cell counts. Generated by immunoSEQ multiplex PCR, the TCRdb table keeps only in-frame clones and is missing some. V, J and clone size were drawn from that table, and D and trimming were deduced from the DNA. The table shows 200,000 to 300,000 clones, with approximately 86% occurring only once.

The chain has TRBV19 and TRBJ2-7, with a tentative D call TRBD2 (6 bases). This clonotype was obtained from a woman between 40 and 55 years old with acute COVID-19. Sequencing was done on a sample of PBMCs or T cells enriched from blood (not recorded which). As DNA, the CDR3 is TGTGCCAGTAGTCCCAGGGAGGACGAGCAGTACTTC. Residues: CASSPREDEQYF.